This T cell receptor beta chain derives from a study of tumor-infiltrating lymphocytes in primary liver carcinoma. Across the study: Donors had hepatocellular carcinoma or combined HCC and intrahepatic cholangiocarcinoma. Recorded tumor stage was T1-T3 N0M0, with diameters of about 4.2 to 10 cm.

Germline DNA was extracted alongside blood RNA, which was obtained from unsorted whole blood. This clonotype was seen only a few times. The CDR3 sequence is 16 residues long. V lost 5 bases and J lost 10; bases outside the gene matches: 16. Germline V gives CDR1 MNHEY, CDR2 SVGAGI. Making TCR beta cDNA involved roughly 500 ng total RNA and a constant-region primer. Slightly modified ARM-PCR served as the procedure for the TCR beta libraries. These libraries came from three rounds of nested multiplex PCR. Running ten to eleven cycles apiece, the first two PCR rounds relied on TRBV1-TRBV30 forward primers together with a C-beta reverse primer. A single record per CDR3 protein comes from TCRdb applying MiXCR to the multiplex PCR reads. In the table there are 150,000 to 200,000 distinct CDR3 sequences, 50% to 75% of which are singletons.

The sample comprised peripheral blood. This chain joins TRBV6-5 and TRBJ2-5; 10 bases line up with TRBD1. The TCR comes from a man between 35 and 55 years old with primary liver carcinoma and hepatitis B virus infection. The CDR3 spells CASSTGQGIGGTYQYF. The CDR3 region has the DNA TGTGCCAGCAGTACGGGACAGGGGATTGGTGGGACCTACCAGTACTTC.